The rows below give T cell receptor beta chains drawn from one sample of a study of patients and donors after allogeneic stem cell transplantation. TCRdb reprocessed the RT-PCR reads via MiXCR and lists one record per CDR3 protein. The table has 900,000 to 1,000,000 distinct CDR3 sequences, approximately 19% seen once. Sequenced: blood, either unsorted or a sorted T cell fraction (not recorded which). These receptors were collected from a human donor who was either an allogeneic HSCT recipient or a stem cell or donor lymphocyte infusion donor (not recorded which). It is not recorded whose cells these are; they may come from a transplant donor. Both conserved end residues are part of each CDR3. Fields, in order: V gene, D gene, clone size, J gene, CDR3 protein, CDR3 DNA. A D gene is named only where the DNA matches it firmly. Expanded clones are given a class, and other clones once, few, many or no size at all.

v_gene: TRBV7-6; d_gene: -; abundance: -; j_gene: TRBJ1-2; CDR3aa: CASSGPERGTLGTYGYTF; CDR3nt: TGTGCCAGCAGCGGCCCTGAAAGAGGGACTCTAGGTACTTATGGCTACACCTTC
v_gene: TRBV3-1; d_gene: TRBD2; abundance: -; j_gene: TRBJ2-1; CDR3aa: CASSQVPGTIFLGATNEQFF; CDR3nt: TGTGCCAGCAGCCAAGTACCCGGGACTATCTTTCTCGGGGCCACCAATGAGCAGTTCTTC
v_gene: TRBV7-2; d_gene: -; abundance: -; j_gene: TRBJ2-1; CDR3aa: CASSFDGSNEQFF; CDR3nt: TGTGCCAGCAGCTTCGACGGATCGAATGAGCAGTTCTTC
v_gene: TRBV5-1; d_gene: -; abundance: few; j_gene: TRBJ1-4; CDR3aa: CASSLGTGPGEKLFF; CDR3nt: TGCGCCAGCAGCCTTGGAACAGGGCCGGGTGAAAAACTGTTTTTT
v_gene: TRBV24-1; d_gene: -; abundance: -; j_gene: TRBJ2-1; CDR3aa: CATSGGGTQYNEQFF; CDR3nt: TGTGCCACCAGTGGGGGGGGGACACAGTACAATGAGCAGTTCTTC
v_gene: TRBV4-1; d_gene: -; abundance: -; j_gene: TRBJ2-7; CDR3aa: CASSQVARRSYEQYF; CDR3nt: TGCGCCAGCAGCCAAGTCGCGCGGAGGTCCTACGAGCAGTACTTC
v_gene: TRBV12-3/TRBV12-4; d_gene: -; abundance: few; j_gene: TRBJ1-1; CDR3aa: CASSTLAGRGTEAFF; CDR3nt: TGTGCCAGCTCCACTCTAGCGGGGCGGGGGACTGAAGCTTTCTTT
v_gene: TRBV18; d_gene: -; abundance: few; j_gene: TRBJ1-2; CDR3aa: CASSRKEGIYGYTF; CDR3nt: TGTGCCAGCTCGCGAAAGGAGGGGATCTATGGCTACACCTTC
v_gene: TRBV20-1; d_gene: -; abundance: few; j_gene: TRBJ1-2; CDR3aa: CSAYPGRNYGYTF; CDR3nt: TGCAGTGCTTACCCGGGCAGGAACTATGGCTACACCTTC
v_gene: TRBV4-1; d_gene: -; abundance: -; j_gene: TRBJ1-6; CDR3aa: CASSQTLAGHNSPLHF; CDR3nt: TGCGCCAGCAGCCAGACCCTTGCGGGACATAATTCACCCCTCCACTTT
v_gene: TRBV7-3; d_gene: -; abundance: few; j_gene: TRBJ2-2; CDR3aa: CASSLKGAGELFF; CDR3nt: TGTGCCAGCAGCTTAAAGGGCGCCGGGGAGCTGTTTTTT
v_gene: TRBV27; d_gene: -; abundance: -; j_gene: TRBJ2-3; CDR3aa: CASGTSRAGTDTQYF; CDR3nt: TGTGCCAGCGGTACTTCTAGGGCCGGCACAGATACGCAGTATTTT
v_gene: TRBV29-1; d_gene: -; abundance: -; j_gene: TRBJ1-1; CDR3aa: CSPIMRGTEAFF; CDR3nt: TGCAGCCCAATTATGAGGGGCACTGAAGCTTTCTTT
v_gene: TRBV4-2; d_gene: -; abundance: few; j_gene: TRBJ2-1; CDR3aa: CASSQGSSVQMGNEQFF; CDR3nt: TGTGCCAGCAGCCAAGGGTCTTCGGTCCAAATGGGGAATGAGCAGTTCTTC
v_gene: TRBV29-1; d_gene: -; abundance: many; j_gene: TRBJ2-7; CDR3aa: CSVLTGYEQYF; CDR3nt: TGCAGCGTTTTGACCGGATACGAGCAGTACTTC
v_gene: TRBV24-1; d_gene: TRBD1; abundance: few; j_gene: TRBJ2-5; CDR3aa: CATRGTGRYRLKETQYF; CDR3nt: TGTGCCACGAGGGGGACAGGTCGGTACCGACTCAAAGAGACCCAGTACTTC